This T cell receptor beta chain was observed in a study of blood T cell repertoires in COVID-19. The protocol was immunoSEQ multiplex PCR, while the TCRdb copy is restricted to in-frame clones and leaves out a portion. The repertoire holds about 140,000 clones, with less than 80% as singletons. The sequencing input was peripheral blood. The clonotype was recovered from a man between 60 and 70 years old with acute or convalescent COVID-19.

CDR3 in DNA: TGCGCCAGCAGCCTGACTAGCGGGGGTGCCCCCAATGAGCAGTTCTTC. The encoded protein is CASSLTSGGAPNEQFF. V gene TRBV4-3 combines with J gene TRBJ2-1, with 12 bases matching TRBD2. The CDR3 sequence is 16 residues long. Germline CDR1 is LGHNA and CDR2 is YSLEER. V dropped 4 bases and J dropped 6; count of bases not matched to a gene: 7.